These T cell receptor beta chains were read from a single sample in a study of identical twins. TCRdb re-called the 5' RACE reads with MiXCR, one entry per CDR3 protein. The table records 100,000 or so distinct CDR3 sequences, around 5.5% of them present only once. Sequences were obtained from memory T cells sorted from blood. Receptor source: a woman between 45 and 65 years old in good health. Both conserved end residues are part of each CDR3. A D gene is named only where the DNA matches it firmly. Size is stated for part of the rows, as once, few or many counts, or as a class when the clone is expanded.

>TRBJ2-2|many|.|TRBV6-2/TRBV6-3
CASSFRGTTGELFF
TGTGCCAGCAGTTTCCGTGGAACAACCGGGGAGCTGTTTTTT
>TRBJ1-1|many|.|TRBV4-2
CASSQEGSTEAFF
TGTGCCAGCAGCCAGGAAGGGAGCACTGAAGCTTTCTTT
>TRBJ2-5|many|TRBD2|TRBV5-1
CASSLGGLAMETQYF
TGCGCCAGCAGCTTGGGGGGACTAGCGATGGAGACCCAGTACTTC
>TRBJ1-1|many|.|TRBV20-1
CSARDSRTGFAEAFF
TGCAGTGCTAGGGACAGCCGCACGGGTTTCGCTGAAGCTTTCTTT
>TRBJ1-1|.|TRBD1|TRBV18
CASSPSGGNTEAFF
TGTGCCAGCTCACCCTCAGGGGGGAACACTGAAGCTTTCTTT
>TRBJ2-4|many|TRBD2|TRBV12-3/TRBV12-4
CAIQLAAKNIQYF
TGTGCCATACAACTAGCGGCCAAAAACATTCAGTACTTC
>TRBJ1-1|many|.|TRBV5-1
CASSQGPVSEAFF
TGCGCCAGCAGCCAAGGGCCAGTCTCCGAAGCTTTCTTT
>TRBJ2-1|.|.|TRBV12-3/TRBV12-4
CASSLMQGNYNEQFF
TGTGCCAGCAGTTTGATGCAGGGAAACTACAATGAGCAGTTCTTC
>TRBJ2-1|many|.|TRBV30
CAWSVQTPSYNEQFF
TGTGCCTGGAGTGTACAGACACCCTCCTACAATGAGCAGTTCTTC
>TRBJ2-2|many|TRBD2|TRBV4-1
CASSHSGGDTGELFF
TGCGCCAGCAGCCATAGCGGGGGTGACACCGGGGAGCTGTTTTTT
>TRBJ1-5|few|.|TRBV7-2
CASSFPGQPQHF
TGTGCCAGCAGCTTCCCGGGCCAGCCCCAGCATTTT
>TRBJ1-2|many|.|TRBV7-9
CASSLDGGSGYTF
TGTGCCAGCAGCTTAGATGGGGGGTCTGGCTACACCTTC
>TRBJ2-4|many|.|TRBV11-3
CASSLVAGHTNIQYF
TGTGCCAGCAGCTTAGTGGCGGGACACACAAACATTCAGTACTTC